The 30 T cell receptor beta chains below were found in one sample sequenced in a study of shared clonotypes between healthy human individuals. Sequencing was performed with immunoSEQ multiplex PCR; in TCRdb, only in-frame clones are kept and a portion is missing. The data show hundreds of thousands of clones, 73% seen once. Sequencing was carried out using memory CD4+ T cells sorted from blood. Indicated subset: CD45RA-negative fraction. These receptor sequences come from a woman in her 30s in good health.

This clone has a single count. In DNA form, the CDR3 reads TGCGCTTCTCGGAATAGCGGGTCGTACGAGCAGTACTTC. Translated, it gives CASRNSGSYEQYF. The gene calls are TRBV5-1 and TRBJ2-7; 7 bases are a match to TRBD2. The CDR3 has 13 amino acids. Germline values: CDR1 SGHRS, CDR2 YFSETQ.

The V call is TRBV19, the J call TRBJ2-7; 10 bases fit TRBD1. The CDR3 spans 16 residues. J was trimmed by 5 bases and V by 5 bases; bases with no gene match: 12. Looked up from germline, CDR1 is LNHDA and CDR2 is SQIVND (reference sequence). CDR3 DNA: TGTGCCAGTAGTCCCCTCCCTGGACAGGGGGGAAACGAGCAGTACTTC. Its translation: CASSPLPGQGGNEQYF.

This clone was observed once. CDR3 nucleotides: TGTGCCTGGAGTGTCCCGGGACGGAAGAACTATGGCTACACCTTC. The encoded protein is CAWSVPGRKNYGYTF. The chain links TRBV30 to TRBJ1-2; D perhaps matches TRBD1 (5 bases). The CDR3 consists of 15 residues. Germline V CDR1 and CDR2: GTSNPN, SVGIG (reference sequence). The ends were cut back, 0 bases at V and 2 bases at J, with 13 bases in the middle.

The V gene is TRBV6-5, the J gene TRBJ1-2; tentatively, D is TRBD1 (6 bases). Germline V gene sequence: CDR1 MNHEY, CDR2 SVGAGI. The CDR3 length is 14 residues. Trimming pared 4 bases from V and 4 bases from J, leaving 13 bases between. The CDR3 nucleotides are TGTGCCAGCAGTTCTCAAGGGGGTGGCTATGGCTACACCTTC. Translated: CASSSQGGGYGYTF.

The CDR3 loop is CASSFGTIKETQYF. CDR3 nucleotide sequence: TGTGCCAGCAGCTTCGGGACTATCAAAGAGACCCAGTACTTC. V gene TRBV7-8 combines with J gene TRBJ2-5; 7 nucleotides agree with TRBD2. The CDR3 spans 14 residues. With 3 bases clipped from V and 3 bases from J, the junction kept 4 bases outside the gene matches. The germline V gene encodes CDR1 SGHVS and CDR2 FQNEAQ.

The chain employs TRBV27 and TRBJ2-6; no reliable D call. Germline CDR1 MNHEY, CDR2 SMNVEV (reference sequence). V lost 5 bases and J 0 bases, leaving 14 bases between the germline ends. The CDR3 contains 17 residues. The CDR3 protein is CASSTVDGNSGANVLTF. The CDR3 DNA follows: TGTGCCAGCAGTACTGTGGACGGAAACTCTGGGGCCAACGTCCTGACTTTC. Combining the CDR3 with reference TRBV27 and TRBJ2-6 gives the whole variable domain EAQVTQNPRYLITVTGKKLTVTCSQNMNHEYMSWYRQDPGLGLRQIYYSMNVEVTDKGDVPEGYKVSRKEKRNFPLILESPSPNQTSLYFCASSTVDGNSGANVLTFGAGSRLTVL.

This clone was found a few times. One junction end disagrees with the germline gene, perhaps due to a read error. The J gene is TRBJ2-7, the V gene TRBV20-1, with D unresolved. The CDR3 is 8 residues long. Germline CDR1 and CDR2: DFQATT and SNEGSKA (reference sequence). The CDR3 nucleotides read TGCAGTGTGACCGATGGGGACTTC. Translation gives CSVTDGDF.

This rearrangement joins TRBV7-9 to TRBJ2-3; D is ambiguous. Germline V gene data show CDR1 as SEHNR and CDR2 as FQNEAQ (reference sequence). Trimming pared 5 bases from V and 12 bases from J, leaving 15 bases between. The length of the CDR3 is 12 residues. The CDR3 nucleotides are TGTGCCAGCAGCCCTTCGGGTGGAATCCAGTATTTT. Its translation is CASSPSGGIQYF.

This chain links TRBV28 with TRBJ1-2; no reliable D call. Deletions cut 5 bases from V and 2 bases from J, with 12 bases between. This CDR3 is built from 14 residues. Germline V CDR1 and CDR2: MDHEN, SYDVKM. In DNA, the CDR3 is TGTGCCAGCAGTCTGTCTGGGAACAACTATGGCTACACCTTC. This encodes CASSLSGNNYGYTF.

V and J are TRBV7-9 and TRBJ2-1, with D perhaps TRBD2 (6 bases). The CDR3 is 13 amino acids. V was clipped by 6 bases and J by 6 bases, with 12 bases between them. Germline values: CDR1 SEHNR, CDR2 FQNEAQ (reference sequence). DNA of the CDR3: TGTGCCAGCAGGGAGGGACTGATCAATGAGCAGTTCTTC. It is translated as CASREGLINEQFF.

This sequence joins TRBV4-1 and TRBJ1-2; weak D call: TRBD1 (6 bases). The V gene's germline CDR1 is MGHRA and CDR2 YSYEKL. V lost 0 bases to trimming and J lost 6 bases, with 17 bases between them. The CDR3 sequence is 16 residues long. The CDR3 nucleotides are TGCGCCAGCAGCCAAGAGGGACTGGGGGGGCAAAATGGCTACACCTTC. Translation: CASSQEGLGGQNGYTF.

Worth noting for this clone: In the same sample, other DNA sequences code for this CDR3. This chain connects TRBV27 to TRBJ2-7, with D possibly TRBD2 on 6 matching bases. The ends were cut back, 0 bases at V and 1 base at J, with 10 bases in the middle. The CDR3 spans 15 residues. Germline CDR1 is MNHEY and CDR2 is SMNVEV (reference sequence). This CDR3 is CASSLSMRGSYEQYF. The CDR3 nucleotides are TGTGCCAGCAGTTTATCAATGCGGGGATCCTACGAGCAGTACTTC.

The CDR3 region is CASSQPGRDSGNTIYF. In DNA, the CDR3 is TGCGCCAGCAGCCAACCGGGACGTGACTCTGGAAACACCATATATTTT. The chain links TRBV4-1 to TRBJ1-3, with D perhaps matching TRBD1 (5 bases). Germline CDR1 and CDR2: MGHRA and YSYEKL. Trimming removed 2 bases from V and 0 bases from J, with 11 bases in between. The CDR3 extends over 16 amino acids.

The rearrangement uses TRBV4-2 and TRBJ2-2; D remains ambiguous. V was clipped by 4 bases and J by 4 bases, with 16 bases between them. Germline V gene lookup returns CDR1 LGHNA and CDR2 YNFKEQ. The CDR3 totals 16 residues. CDR3 sequence: CASSPVVGLGTGELFF. The CDR3 region has the DNA TGTGCCAGCAGCCCCGTCGTTGGTCTAGGCACCGGGGAGCTGTTTTTT.

The chain joins TRBV10-1 to TRBJ2-3; D is uncertain. The V and J ends lost 2 bases and 0 bases respectively, with 9 bases between them. Germline V CDR1 and CDR2: WNHNN, SYGVQD (reference sequence). The CDR3 runs 15 residues. The CDR3: CASSERVGSTDTQYF. The DNA of the CDR3 is TGCGCCAGCAGTGAGCGCGTGGGGAGCACAGATACGCAGTATTTT.

The DNA for the CDR3 is TGTGCCAGTAGTCGGGTTCCTGTCACAGATACGCAGTATTTT. Protein sequence: CASSRVPVTDTQYF. The chain joins TRBV19 to TRBJ2-3; no firm D call. Germline values: CDR1 LNHDA, CDR2 SQIVND (reference sequence). This CDR3 has 14 residues. Trimming took off 5 bases at V and 2 bases at J, with 11 bases between the two ends.

This clone was seen just once. The chain uses TRBV1 and TRBJ1-1; the DNA was not used to check the table's D call, TRBD1. TRBV1 is a listed pseudogene. This CDR3 is 17 amino acids long. CDR3 coding DNA: TGCACCAGCAGCCCCGGACAGAAACCCCCACTGAACACTGAAGCTTTCTTT. It codes for CTSSPGQKPPLNTEAFF.

This rearrangement joins TRBV5-1 to TRBJ2-7; 10 bases fit TRBD2. Germline CDR1 is SGHRS and CDR2 is YFSETQ. CDR3 length: 16 amino acids. V lost 4 bases, J lost 0 bases, and 7 bases stayed unmatched. CDR3 sequence (DNA): TGCGCCAGCAGCCTCACACTAGCGGGGCCCTCCTACGAGCAGTACTTC. As protein: CASSLTLAGPSYEQYF.

This chain links TRBV7-7 with TRBJ2-7; 13 nucleotides line up with TRBD2. The CDR3 loop spans 15 amino acids. CDR1 and CDR2 (germline): SSHAT, FNYEAQ (reference sequence). Trimming removed 4 bases from V and 5 bases from J; junction bases left unmatched: 5. For the CDR3, the DNA is TGTGCCAGCAGCTCAGGACTAGCGGGAGCCCACGAGCAGTACTTC. It specifies CASSSGLAGAHEQYF.

This chain links TRBV4-1 with TRBJ1-2, with TRBD1 as a possible D gene (5 bases). With 5 bases removed from V and 5 bases from J, the gap between germline ends came to 21 bases. The length of the CDR3 is 16 residues. From germline, CDR1 is MGHRA and CDR2 YSYEKL. DNA of the CDR3: TGCGCCAGCAGCGTTACTGTCTGGGGGATAGAATATGGCTACACCTTC. Amino acids: CASSVTVWGIEYGYTF.

The genes are TRBV28 and TRBJ2-7; 7 bases match TRBD1. Germline-derived CDR1 and CDR2 are MDHEN and SYDVKM. V shed 5 bases and J 0 bases; nucleotides not matched to a gene: 7. There are 15 residues in the CDR3. The CDR3 loop reads CASSPSGTASYEQYF. The CDR3 DNA sequence: TGTGCCAGCAGTCCATCCGGGACAGCCTCCTACGAGCAGTACTTC.

The rearrangement joins TRBV4-1 to TRBJ2-1, with 7 bases matching TRBD1. The CDR3 sequence is 16 residues long. With 0 bases clipped from V and 12 bases from J, the junction kept 14 bases outside the gene matches. The germline V gene encodes CDR1 MGHRA and CDR2 YSYEKL. CDR3 sequence reads: CASSQDWERGLVGQFF. The DNA of the CDR3 is TGCGCCAGCAGCCAAGATTGGGAAAGGGGGCTTGTGGGGCAGTTCTTC.

The rearrangement links TRBV14 to TRBJ1-3, with a tentative D call TRBD1 (6 bases). V was trimmed by 1 base and J by 6 bases, leaving 10 bases between them. The germline V gene encodes CDR1 SGHDN and CDR2 FVKESK. CDR3 length: 14 residues. The CDR3 DNA sequence: TGTGCCAGCAGCCAAGCAGGGACACTAAACACCATATATTTT. Translated: CASSQAGTLNTIYF.

The rearrangement links TRBV7-8 to TRBJ2-3; 8 nucleotides line up with TRBD1. V was pared by 6 bases and J by 2 bases, with 7 bases of the junction left unmatched. The CDR3 extends over 15 amino acids. Germline CDR1 is SGHVS and CDR2 is FQNEAQ. In DNA form, the CDR3 reads TGTGCCAGCAGACCCCAGGGGGCTTTCACAGATACGCAGTATTTT. Residues: CASRPQGAFTDTQYF. The variable domain in full, completed from reference TRBV7-8 and TRBJ2-3, reads GAGVSQSPRYKVAKRGQDVALRCDPISGHVSLFWYQQALGQGPEFLTYFQNEAQLDKSGLPSDRFFAERPEGSVSTLKIQRTQQEDSAVYLCASRPQGAFTDTQYFGPGTRLTVL.

The chain links TRBV14 to TRBJ2-3, with a weak D call TRBD2 (5 bases). V was cut by 4 bases and J by 8 bases, with 10 bases left in between. Germline values: CDR1 SGHDN, CDR2 FVKESK. This CDR3 comprises 12 residues. CDR3 nucleotides: TGTGCCAGCAGCCTAGCAAGCGGTACGCAGTATTTT. This encodes CASSLASGTQYF.

The chain is built from TRBV7-6 and TRBJ2-2; 10 bases agree with TRBD2. J lost 2 bases, V lost 5 bases, and 5 bases had no gene match. The CDR3 is 16 residues long. Germline V lookup: CDR1 SGHVS, CDR2 FNYEAQ. Written as DNA, the CDR3 is TGTGCCAGCAGCCTTCTAGCGGGAGCAAACACCGGGGAGCTGTTTTTT. This sequence encodes CASSLLAGANTGELFF.

V gene TRBV5-1 combines with J gene TRBJ2-5; D possibly matches TRBD1 or TRBD2 (5 bases each). The CDR3 loop spans 17 amino acids. Germline V gene data show CDR1 as SGHRS and CDR2 as YFSETQ. With 3 bases removed from V and 9 bases from J, the gap between germline ends came to 27 bases. The CDR3 is CASSSGKWAGQLGAQYF. CDR3 nucleotide sequence: TGCGCCAGCAGCTCCGGGAAGTGGGCAGGCCAGTTGGGGGCCCAGTACTTC.

The chain carries TRBV6-1 and TRBJ1-3, with 7 bases lining up with TRBD1. After removal of 4 bases from V and 4 bases from J, the junction contained 7 bases not matched to a gene. Germline loops: CDR1 MNHNS, CDR2 SASEGT. There are 15 residues in the CDR3. The CDR3 here is CASSVRTGGGNTIYF. The CDR3 nucleotides read TGTGCCAGCAGTGTCCGGACAGGAGGGGGAAACACCATATATTTT.

The rearrangement links TRBV6-1 to TRBJ1-4; D remains unclear. The ends were cut back, 7 bases at V and 7 bases at J, with 10 bases in the middle. CDR1 MNHNS and CDR2 SASEGT come from the germline V gene. The CDR3 runs 12 residues. The CDR3 DNA follows: TGTGCCAGCAAAAAAGGGAGTGAAAAACTGTTTTTT. It specifies CASKKGSEKLFF.

This clone was detected only a few times. This rearrangement joins TRBV30 to TRBJ2-5; D possibly corresponds to TRBD1 (5 bases). V lost 2 bases and J 1 base, leaving 11 bases between the germline ends. CDR1 GTSNPN and CDR2 SVGIG come from the germline V gene (reference sequence). CDR3 length equals 14 residues. The CDR3 loop is CAWSFRAIQETQYF. In DNA form, the CDR3 reads TGTGCCTGGAGTTTCAGGGCCATCCAAGAGACCCAGTACTTC.